A selection of T cell receptor beta chains follows, all from one sample in a study of T cells expressing NK-cell markers. TCRdb re-called the 5' RACE reads; every CDR3 protein appears as one record, without DNA. The table for this sample gives 300,000 to 450,000 distinct CDR3 sequences. Sequenced input: blood T cells: a sorted CD56 or NKG2C T cell subset, CD4+ or CD8+ T cells, or bulk PBMC T cells (not recorded which). The receptors derive from a man between 18 and 69 years old in good health. Each CDR3 is given with its conserved first and last residue. Each record gives: J gene, V gene, CDR3 protein.

J gene: TRBJ1-4; V gene: TRBV7-9; CDR3 protein: CASSRGQEVEKLFF
J gene: TRBJ2-7; V gene: TRBV7-2; CDR3 protein: CASSRAGGAFQYF
J gene: TRBJ2-7; V gene: TRBV5-6; CDR3 protein: CASSLSGVKSYEQYF
J gene: TRBJ2-3; V gene: TRBV19; CDR3 protein: CASSFSVDTQYF
J gene: TRBJ2-6; V gene: TRBV7-8; CDR3 protein: CASSVGQGASGANVLTF
J gene: TRBJ2-2; V gene: TRBV6-5; CDR3 protein: CASSYSMGQKNTGELFF
J gene: TRBJ2-7; V gene: TRBV28; CDR3 protein: CASSFPSGESSYEQYF
J gene: TRBJ2-3; V gene: TRBV12-3/TRBV12-4; CDR3 protein: CASSPELGRGGAQYF
J gene: TRBJ2-5; V gene: TRBV11-2; CDR3 protein: CASSLGTGPETQYF
J gene: TRBJ2-3; V gene: TRBV24-1; CDR3 protein: CATSENSGNINTDTQYF
J gene: TRBJ2-1; V gene: TRBV6-1; CDR3 protein: CASSRPGTGLESEQFF
J gene: TRBJ2-5; V gene: TRBV7-2; CDR3 protein: CASSFRSKSETQYF
J gene: TRBJ2-1; V gene: TRBV7-2; CDR3 protein: CASSSPAGEQFF
J gene: TRBJ2-5; V gene: TRBV7-2; CDR3 protein: CASSQGGRGETQYF
J gene: TRBJ2-6; V gene: TRBV15; CDR3 protein: CATSARDSSSGANVLTF
J gene: TRBJ1-2; V gene: TRBV7-9; CDR3 protein: CASSPPGTGLDQDGYTF
J gene: TRBJ2-7; V gene: TRBV12-3/TRBV12-4; CDR3 protein: CASSLVTGGMYEQYF
J gene: TRBJ1-2; V gene: TRBV28; CDR3 protein: CASSLYPRPQGGNDGYTF
J gene: TRBJ2-7; V gene: TRBV23-1; CDR3 protein: CASPGRSYEQYF
J gene: TRBJ2-5; V gene: TRBV18; CDR3 protein: CASSKDRGTGGQETQYF
J gene: TRBJ2-5; V gene: TRBV20-1; CDR3 protein: CSARDPGQGRQETQYF
J gene: TRBJ1-2; V gene: TRBV6-5; CDR3 protein: CASRRQIETGSLQSYTF
J gene: TRBJ1-5; V gene: TRBV6-1; CDR3 protein: CASSTKKSGRSNQPQHF
J gene: TRBJ2-1; V gene: TRBV6-1; CDR3 protein: CASSQAGGKNNEQFF
J gene: TRBJ1-5; V gene: TRBV12-3/TRBV12-4; CDR3 protein: CASSPLGSGGRPQHF
J gene: TRBJ2-1; V gene: TRBV5-4; CDR3 protein: CASSLVLSSGGAYEQFF
J gene: TRBJ1-1; V gene: TRBV30; CDR3 protein: CACPDRGGTEAFF
J gene: TRBJ2-4; V gene: TRBV6-6; CDR3 protein: CASSPGGTDIQYF
J gene: TRBJ2-5; V gene: TRBV7-2; CDR3 protein: CASSSMRTSGPGETQYF
J gene: TRBJ2-2; V gene: TRBV20-1; CDR3 protein: CSARDYSAGTGELFF
J gene: TRBJ1-2; V gene: TRBV5-1; CDR3 protein: CASSLDSSFNGYTF
J gene: TRBJ1-6; V gene: TRBV5-6; CDR3 protein: CASSLRTAYYSPLHF
J gene: TRBJ2-5; V gene: TRBV12-3/TRBV12-4; CDR3 protein: CASSLPAGGQETQYF
J gene: TRBJ1-5; V gene: TRBV12-3/TRBV12-4; CDR3 protein: CASSQGSTPNQPQHF
J gene: TRBJ2-2; V gene: TRBV2; CDR3 protein: CASSSTGGDTGELFF
J gene: TRBJ2-5; V gene: TRBV5-1; CDR3 protein: CASSLGTSKWAETQYF
J gene: TRBJ2-7; V gene: TRBV5-1; CDR3 protein: CASSSPAGGGYEQYF
J gene: TRBJ2-5; V gene: TRBV28; CDR3 protein: CASSRVVLAGGQETQYF
J gene: TRBJ2-5; V gene: TRBV27; CDR3 protein: CASSFSVWETQYF
J gene: TRBJ1-1; V gene: TRBV12-5; CDR3 protein: CASGFSRRAFF
J gene: TRBJ1-4; V gene: TRBV9; CDR3 protein: CASSSGLNEKLFF